Below, 11 T cell receptor beta chains from the same sample are listed, as sequenced in a study of cytomegalovirus exposure and HLA in healthy donors. Generated by immunoSEQ multiplex PCR, the TCRdb table keeps only in-frame clones and is missing some. The repertoire holds about 150,000 clones, with more than 85% as singletons. Material for sequencing was PBMCs. These receptors were collected from a man between 18 and 35 years old in good health and CMV-seronegative.

The chain links TRBV13 to TRBJ1-1, with 9 bases lining up with TRBD1. From germline, CDR1 is PRHDT and CDR2 FYEKMQ (reference sequence). The CDR3 extends over 16 amino acids. V was clipped by 5 bases and J by 5 bases; unmatched bases: 12. As DNA, the CDR3 is TGTGCCAGCAGCCCTCCCGGGACAGGGATCGGGACTGAAGCTTTCTTT. Amino acids: CASSPPGTGIGTEAFF.

This rearrangement joins TRBV9 to TRBJ2-1; TRBD2 aligns across 8 bases. The CDR3 has 17 residues. V lost 1 base and J lost 2; bases outside the gene matches: 8. Germline V CDR1 and CDR2: SGDLS, YYNGEE. The CDR3 sequence: CASSVTSGRPPYNEQFF. The CDR3 bases are TGTGCCAGCAGCGTAACTAGCGGCAGACCCCCCTACAATGAGCAGTTCTTC.

V usage is TRBV5-6 and J usage is TRBJ1-1, with TRBD1 matching 12 bases. The germline V gene encodes CDR1 SGHDT and CDR2 YYEEEE. V lost 0 bases and J lost 5; bases outside the gene matches: 5. The CDR3 loop spans 16 amino acids. The CDR3 DNA reads TGTGCCAGCAGCTTGGTGGGGACAGGGGGCCGGACTGAAGCTTTCTTT. It yields the protein CASSLVGTGGRTEAFF.

The genes are TRBV1 and TRBJ2-1; the table's D call, TRBD2, was not checked against the DNA. TRBV1 is a known pseudogene. This CDR3 is 18 amino acids long. The CDR3 loop reads CTSSQESRLSGRVNEQFF. The CDR3 bases are TGCACCAGCAGCCAAGAAAGTCGCCTTAGCGGGAGGGTGAATGAGCAGTTCTTC.

This chain joins TRBV9 and TRBJ2-2; 7 bases are shared with TRBD2. Germline CDR1 and CDR2: SGDLS and YYNGEE. The junction had 9 bases not matched to a gene; V was cut back by 4 bases and J by 6 bases. The CDR3 extends over 15 amino acids. CDR3 in amino acids: CASSPTGGRAGELFF. Written as DNA, the CDR3 is TGTGCCAGCAGCCCTACGGGGGGACGGGCCGGGGAGCTGTTTTTT.

The chain carries TRBV18 and TRBJ2-1; 8 bases fit TRBD1. J lost 7 bases, V lost 2 bases, and 4 bases had no gene match. CDR3 length: 14 residues. The germline gives CDR1 KGHSH, CDR2 LQKENI. The CDR3 protein is CASSPSTGVNEQFF. The CDR3 nucleotides read TGTGCCAGCTCACCATCGACAGGGGTGAATGAGCAGTTCTTC.

The chain has TRBV7-2 and TRBJ2-7, with TRBD2 matching over 11 bases. Germline CDR1 reads SGHTA; CDR2 reads FQGNSA. This CDR3 is 15 amino acids long. J was trimmed by 2 bases and V by 2 bases; bases with no gene match: 2. The CDR3 coding sequence is TGTGCCAGCAGCTTACTAGCGGGAGGACCCTACGAGCAGTACGTC. Residues: CASSLLAGGPYEQYV.

The chain carries TRBV4-1 and TRBJ1-3; D is perhaps TRBD1 (6 bases). The CDR3 loop spans 14 amino acids. Trimming stripped 1 base from V and 4 bases from J, with 8 bases between. Germline loops: CDR1 MGHRA, CDR2 YSYEKL. This CDR3 is CASSQAGAGNTIYF. The CDR3 nucleotides are TGCGCCAGCAGCCAAGCAGGGGCCGGAAACACCATATATTTT.

This CDR3 reads CASSRTRTGVAETQYF. CDR3 coding DNA: TGCGCCAGCAGCCGAACAAGGACAGGGGTCGCCGAGACCCAGTACTTC. The chain uses TRBV5-1 and TRBJ2-5; 9 positions agree with TRBD1. With 4 bases clipped from V and 5 bases from J, the junction kept 12 bases outside the gene matches. Germline V CDR1 and CDR2: SGHRS, YFSETQ. The CDR3 runs to 16 residues.

The chain combines TRBV11-3 with TRBJ2-2; D call uncertain. CDR1 SGHNT and CDR2 YENEEA come from the germline V gene. The CDR3 loop spans 16 amino acids. The V gene lost 1 base and the J gene lost 0 bases, with 9 bases spanning the gap. CDR3 residues: CASSLVSPTNTGELFF. The CDR3 region has the DNA TGTGCCAGCAGCTTAGTTTCCCCTACGAACACCGGGGAGCTGTTTTTT.

The chain couples TRBV7-2 to TRBJ2-3; D unresolved. From germline, CDR1 is SGHTA and CDR2 FQGNSA. CDR3 length: 14 amino acids. Trimming took 5 bases from V and 2 from J, leaving 11 bases between them. The chain's CDR3 is CASSIRRPTDTQYF. DNA for the CDR3: TGTGCCAGCAGCATCCGTCGTCCCACAGATACGCAGTATTTT.